A single T cell receptor (beta chain) is shown here with its context. Its antigen is not known. These data belong to a study of cytomegalovirus exposure and HLA in healthy donors. Findings and limits, study-wide: Among the sequence variants, a highly shared cluster was likely an artifact of sequencing.

V gave up 7 bases and J gave up 3 bases; unmatched junction bases: 9. The V gene's germline CDR1 is SNHLY and CDR2 FYNNEI. The length of the CDR3 is 15 residues. PCR employed 60 Vbeta and 13 Jbeta primers. In the original workflow: A later analysis tallied 80 million or so unique TCR beta chains, 9.5 million to 14 million of them shared. The repertoire was sequenced with immunoSEQ multiplex PCR; TCRdb's copy has only in-frame clones and lacks some. V and J calls and clone size follow that table, whereas D and trimming were derived from the DNA. The data contain fewer than 120,000 clones, 80% to 85% of them seen just once; the ten biggest clones take up over 2.5%.

The chain recombines TRBV2 with TRBJ1-1, with TRBD1 matching 9 bases. This clonotype was obtained from a woman aged 55-69 years in good health and CMV-seropositive. The sample taken for sequencing was PBMCs. The CDR3 here is CASTGQGTGHTEAFF. CDR3 nucleotide sequence: TGTGCCAGCACCGGACAGGGGACCGGGCACACTGAAGCTTTCTTT.